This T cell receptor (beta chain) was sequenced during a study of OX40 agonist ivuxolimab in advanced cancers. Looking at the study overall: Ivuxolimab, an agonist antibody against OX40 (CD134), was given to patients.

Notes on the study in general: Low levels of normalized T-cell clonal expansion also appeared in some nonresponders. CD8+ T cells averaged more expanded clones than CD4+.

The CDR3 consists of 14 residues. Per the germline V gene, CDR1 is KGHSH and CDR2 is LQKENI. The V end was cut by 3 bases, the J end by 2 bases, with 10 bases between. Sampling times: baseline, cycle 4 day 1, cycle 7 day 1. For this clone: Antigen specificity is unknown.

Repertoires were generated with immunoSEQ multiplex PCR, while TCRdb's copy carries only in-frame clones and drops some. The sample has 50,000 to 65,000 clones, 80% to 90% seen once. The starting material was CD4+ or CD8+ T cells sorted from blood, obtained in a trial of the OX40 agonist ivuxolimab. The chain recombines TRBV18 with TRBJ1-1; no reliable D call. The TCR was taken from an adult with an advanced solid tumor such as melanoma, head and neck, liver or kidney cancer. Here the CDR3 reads CASSPARDNTEAFF. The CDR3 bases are TGTGCCAGCTCACCCGCTCGGGATAACACTGAAGCTTTCTTT.